A single sample gave rise to the 22 T cell receptor beta chains below, sequenced in a study of cytomegalovirus exposure and HLA in healthy donors. PCR amplification relied on 60 Vbeta primers (plus 13 Jbeta primers). TCRdb's table, derived via immunoSEQ multiplex PCR, lists solely in-frame clones and lacks some. The sample contains about 130,000 clones, roughly four fifths of which appear only once. Material for sequencing was PBMCs. These receptors all stem from an older woman in good health and CMV-seropositive.

The chain couples TRBV2 to TRBJ1-1, with TRBD1 as a possible D gene (5 bases). Trimming took off 11 bases at V and 1 base at J, with 14 bases between the two ends. The CDR3 is 13 residues long. Germline assignment: CDR1 SNHLY and CDR2 FYNNEI. The CDR3 region has the DNA TGTGCCGGAGCAATTGACAGGAACACTGAAGCTTTCTTT. Protein: CAGAIDRNTEAFF.

This clone is a singleton in its sample. This chain joins TRBV6-5 and TRBJ2-1; D might be TRBD2 (6 bases). This CDR3 contains 14 residues. V was cut by 7 bases and J by 0 bases, with 10 bases left in between. Germline CDR1 MNHEY, CDR2 SVGAGI. CDR3 protein: CASNIGGSYNEQFF. CDR3 DNA sequence: TGTGCCAGCAATATCGGGGGCTCCTACAATGAGCAGTTCTTC.

The chain employs TRBV11-1 and TRBJ2-5; possibly TRBD1 for D (5 bases). The ends were cut back, 8 bases at V and 1 base at J, with 14 bases in the middle. Germline CDR1 reads SGHAT; CDR2 reads FQDESV (reference sequence). The CDR3 totals 14 residues. CDR3 DNA sequence: TGTGCCAGCGGACAAGGACGAGGCCAAGAGACCCAGTACTTC. Protein product: CASGQGRGQETQYF.

The chain carries TRBV9 and TRBJ2-3; the match to TRBD2 covers 11 bases. The V segment lost 3 bases and the J segment 6 bases; nucleotides outside the gene matches: 15. Germline loops: CDR1 SGDLS, CDR2 YYNGEE. The CDR3 contains 18 residues. The CDR3 region is CASSAPKLPTSGVDTQYF. As DNA, the CDR3 is TGTGCCAGCAGCGCTCCTAAGCTTCCGACTAGCGGGGTGGATACGCAGTATTTT.

The chain employs TRBV19 and TRBJ2-1; possibly TRBD2 for D (5 bases). CDR3 length: 15 amino acids. V lost 5 bases and J lost 6, with 17 bases in between. The germline gives CDR1 LNHDA, CDR2 SQIVND (reference sequence). Here the CDR3 DNA reads TGTGCCAGTAGTCCCCGGGCTCAACGGGGCAATGAGCAGTTCTTC. Its protein is CASSPRAQRGNEQFF.

For the CDR3, the DNA is TGTGCCAGCTCACCGGGACAGCCTAGCACAGATACGCAGTATTTT. As protein: CASSPGQPSTDTQYF. The rearrangement joins TRBV18 to TRBJ2-3; 7 bases line up with TRBD1. Germline V gene data show CDR1 as KGHSH and CDR2 as LQKENI. With V trimmed by 3 bases and J by 0 bases, 3 bases remained unmatched. This CDR3 comprises 15 residues.

This clone was seen once. The V call is TRBV4-1, the J call TRBJ1-3; D not certain. CDR1 MGHRA and CDR2 YSYEKL come from the germline V gene. This CDR3 is 15 amino acids long. Trimming removed 2 bases from V and 0 bases from J, with 8 bases in between. Written as DNA, the CDR3 is TGCGCCAGCAGCCAACGCGGGAGCTCTGGAAACACCATATATTTT. This codes for CASSQRGSSGNTIYF.

The chain links TRBV21-1 to TRBJ2-7; the table assigns TRBD2, which was not confirmed against the DNA. TRBV21-1 has pseudogene status. The CDR3 extends over 21 amino acids. In DNA form, the CDR3 reads TGTGCCAGCAGCAAGCCCACTGGACAGCCGGGACTAGCCTTAAGCTCCTACGAGCAGTACTTC. It codes for CASSKPTGQPGLALSSYEQYF.

The chain employs TRBV2 and TRBJ2-7; the D gene is possibly TRBD2 (6 bases). Germline V gene lookup returns CDR1 SNHLY and CDR2 FYNNEI. This CDR3 is 14 amino acids long. V was shortened by 8 bases and J by 0 bases, with 14 bases between the two germline ends. CDR3 DNA sequence: TGTGCCAGCTGGGGCCAGCGGGCCTCCTACGAGCAGTACTTC. This codes for CASWGQRASYEQYF. Together with reference TRBV2 and TRBJ2-7, the CDR3 gives the full variable domain: EPEVTQTPSHQVTQMGQEVILRCVPISNHLYFYWYRQILGQKVEFLVSFYNNEISEKSEIFDDQFSVERPDGSNFTLKIRSTKLEDSAMYFCASWGQRASYEQYFGPGTRLTVT.

V usage is TRBV7-8 and J usage is TRBJ2-5; D is ambiguous. CDR1 is SGHVS and CDR2 is FQNEAQ in the germline V gene. The CDR3 is made up of 13 amino acids. Trimming stripped 1 base from V and 2 bases from J, with 5 bases between. The CDR3 protein is CASSLDQQETQYF. DNA for the CDR3: TGTGCCAGCAGCTTAGATCAGCAAGAGACCCAGTACTTC.

CDR3 sequence: CASSLAGGPSETQYF. The CDR3 bases are TGTGCCAGCAGCTTAGCGGGAGGGCCGTCGGAGACCCAGTACTTC. This chain links TRBV7-2 with TRBJ2-5, with TRBD2 identical over 7 bases. The CDR3 runs to 15 residues. J gave up 5 bases and V 0 bases, and 6 bases lay outside the gene matches. CDR1 and CDR2 (germline): SGHTA, FQGNSA.

The chain's CDR3 is CASRQYNEQFF. CDR3 bases: TGTGCCAGCAGACAGTACAATGAGCAGTTCTTC. The gene calls are TRBV25-1 and TRBJ2-1; D unresolved. This CDR3 has 11 amino acids. CDR1 is MGHDK, CDR2 SYGVNS, per germline. Deletions cut 6 bases from V and 4 bases from J, with 4 bases between.

This rearrangement joins TRBV19 to TRBJ2-5; 8 bases are a match to TRBD1. The CDR3 contains 16 residues. Germline assignment: CDR1 LNHDA and CDR2 SQIVND (reference sequence). Losses at the gene ends were 2 bases for V and 1 base for J; bases not matched to a gene: 6. The CDR3 DNA reads as TGTGCCAGTAGTATAATCCATGGACAGGGCCAAGAGACCCAGTACTTC. It is translated as CASSIIHGQGQETQYF.

V is TRBV18 and J is TRBJ2-3; possibly TRBD1 for D (6 bases). This CDR3 contains 13 residues. V lost 3 bases to trimming and J lost 3 bases, with 7 bases between them. Germline CDR1 is KGHSH and CDR2 is LQKENI. The CDR3 DNA sequence: TGTGCCAGCTCACCCGGACAGACAGATACGCAGTATTTT. As protein: CASSPGQTDTQYF. The full variable domain, with the rest looked up from reference TRBV18 and TRBJ2-3, is NAGVMQNPRHLVRRRGQEARLRCSPMKGHSHVYWYRQLPEEGLKFMVYLQKENIIDESGMPKERFSAEFPKEGPSILRIQQVVRGDSAAYFCASSPGQTDTQYFGPGTRLTVL.

This sequence joins TRBV10-3 and TRBJ1-6; D possibly corresponds to TRBD1 (5 bases). Trimming removed 6 bases at V and 7 bases at J, with 10 bases between. The CDR3 is 13 amino acids. Germline V gene data show CDR1 as ENHRY and CDR2 as SYGVKD. This CDR3 is CAIRAGANSPLHF. The CDR3 nucleotides are TGTGCCATCAGGGCTGGGGCAAATTCACCCCTCCACTTT.

The genes are TRBV2 and TRBJ1-4; 9 nucleotides align to TRBD1. J lost 5 bases, V lost 6 bases, and 1 base had no gene match. The CDR3 has 13 amino acids. Germline V gene lookup returns CDR1 SNHLY and CDR2 FYNNEI. The CDR3 loop is CASRTGGNEKLFF. CDR3 sequence (DNA): TGTGCCAGCAGGACAGGGGGGAATGAAAAACTGTTTTTT.

The chain employs TRBV27 and TRBJ2-3; no reliable D call. This CDR3 contains 16 residues. The V gene's germline CDR1 is MNHEY and CDR2 SMNVEV (reference sequence). Trimming took off 5 bases at V and 2 bases at J, with 17 bases between the two ends. CDR3 amino acids: CASSVLPGRNTDTQYF. The DNA of the CDR3 is TGTGCCAGCAGTGTCCTACCGGGTCGAAACACAGATACGCAGTATTTT.

V and J are TRBV5-5 and TRBJ2-7; 8 bases fit TRBD1. There are 14 residues in the CDR3. With V trimmed by 6 bases and J by 2 bases, 7 bases remained unmatched. Germline V gene data show CDR1 as SGHKS and CDR2 as YYEKEE (reference sequence). The CDR3 region has the DNA TGTGCCAGCAATGGACAGGGACATGCCTACGAGCAGTACTTC. Amino acid sequence: CASNGQGHAYEQYF.

This clone was found a few times. The chain combines TRBV5-1 with TRBJ1-2; 11 positions agree with TRBD1. This CDR3 contains 14 residues. CDR1 is SGHRS, CDR2 YFSETQ, per germline. With V trimmed by 4 bases and J by 6 bases, 5 bases remained unmatched. The CDR3: CASSPGQGADGYTF. DNA of the CDR3: TGCGCCAGCAGCCCTGGACAGGGGGCTGATGGCTACACCTTC.

This chain links TRBV11-2 with TRBJ1-1; D might be TRBD1 (6 bases). Per germline, CDR1 SGHAT and CDR2 FQNNGV. V shed 5 bases and J shed 1 base, with 17 bases lying between them. This CDR3 comprises 16 residues. In DNA form, the CDR3 reads TGTGCCAGCAGCCCGATAAGGGACATTGGGAACACTGAAGCTTTCTTT. Translation: CASSPIRDIGNTEAFF.

The chain joins TRBV6-5 to TRBJ1-2; tentatively, D is TRBD1 (6 bases). The germline V gene has CDR1 MNHEY and CDR2 SVGAGI. Trimming removed 5 bases at V and 7 bases at J, with 11 bases between. This CDR3 is built from 12 residues. The CDR3 DNA follows: TGTGCCAGCAGTATAACAGGGACTGGCTACACCTTC. It translates to CASSITGTGYTF.

This clone was detected only once. The V call is TRBV7-2, the J call TRBJ2-5, with TRBD2 identical over 16 bases. CDR3 length: 19 amino acids. Germline trimming cut 1 base from V and 3 bases from J; bases unmatched to any gene: 8. Per germline, CDR1 SGHTA and CDR2 FQGNSA. CDR3: CASSLGGLAGGQWEETQYF. The CDR3 coding sequence is TGTGCCAGCAGCTTAGGGGGACTAGCGGGAGGGCAATGGGAAGAGACCCAGTACTTC.